What follows is one T cell receptor beta chain and its context. Its antigen remains unknown. The data stem from a study of PD-1 blockade in classical Hodgkin lymphoma. Study results and limitations: Diminished baseline TCR diversity has been reported in newly diagnosed patients relative to healthy donors. Lower baseline TCR diversity marked trial partial responders and progressors.

CDR1 and CDR2 (germline): SGHNT, YYREEE (reference sequence). V was pared by 2 bases and J by 4 bases, with 7 bases of the junction left unmatched. This CDR3 region has 17 residues. TCRdb's table, derived via immunoSEQ multiplex PCR, lists solely in-frame clones and lacks some. Among around 43,000 clones listed, about three quarters were seen once. Every patient had relapsed following autologous stem cell transplantation, and cohorts differed in brentuximab vedotin exposure. This TCR was recovered from a human donor with classical Hodgkin lymphoma. Sequencing used peripheral blood mononuclear cells (PBMCs), obtained at baseline. This chain connects TRBV5-4 to TRBJ2-3, with 13 bases lining up with TRBD2. CDR3 bases: TGTGCCAGCAGCTTCAGACTAGCGGGGGGAACCGCAGATACGCAGTATTTT. Protein sequence: CASSFRLAGGTADTQYF.